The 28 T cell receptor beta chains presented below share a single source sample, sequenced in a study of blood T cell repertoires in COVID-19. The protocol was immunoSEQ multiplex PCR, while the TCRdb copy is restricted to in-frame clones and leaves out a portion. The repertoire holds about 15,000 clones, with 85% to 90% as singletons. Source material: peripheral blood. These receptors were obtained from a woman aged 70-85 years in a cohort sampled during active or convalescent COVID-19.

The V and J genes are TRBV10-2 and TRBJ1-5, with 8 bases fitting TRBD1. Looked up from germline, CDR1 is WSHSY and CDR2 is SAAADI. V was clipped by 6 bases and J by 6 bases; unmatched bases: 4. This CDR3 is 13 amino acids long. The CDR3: CASSSTGVQPQHF. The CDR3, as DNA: TGCGCCAGCAGCTCGACAGGGGTTCAGCCCCAGCATTTT.

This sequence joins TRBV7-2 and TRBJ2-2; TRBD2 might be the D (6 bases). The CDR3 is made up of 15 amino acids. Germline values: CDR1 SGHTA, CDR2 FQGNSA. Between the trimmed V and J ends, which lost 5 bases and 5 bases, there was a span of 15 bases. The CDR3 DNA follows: TGTGCCAGCAGCCCCGGGAGAGATAAAACCGGGGAGCTGTTTTTT. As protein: CASSPGRDKTGELFF.

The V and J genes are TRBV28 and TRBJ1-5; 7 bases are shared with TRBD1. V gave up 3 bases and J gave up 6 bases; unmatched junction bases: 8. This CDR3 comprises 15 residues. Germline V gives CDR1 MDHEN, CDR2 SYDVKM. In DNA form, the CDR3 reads TGTGCCAGCAGTTTTTCGACAGGGTTGGGTCAGCCCCAGCATTTT. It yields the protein CASSFSTGLGQPQHF.

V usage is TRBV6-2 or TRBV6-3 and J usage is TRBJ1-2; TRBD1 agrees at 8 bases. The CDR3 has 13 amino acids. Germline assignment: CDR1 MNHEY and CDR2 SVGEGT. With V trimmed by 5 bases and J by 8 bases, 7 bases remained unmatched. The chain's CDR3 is CASSLDRGGGYTF. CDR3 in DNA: TGTGCCAGCAGTCTCGACAGGGGAGGCGGCTACACCTTC.

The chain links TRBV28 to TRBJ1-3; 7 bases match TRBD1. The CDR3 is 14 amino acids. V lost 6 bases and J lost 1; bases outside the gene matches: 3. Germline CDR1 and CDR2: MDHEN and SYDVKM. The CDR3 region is CASRQGQSGNTIYF. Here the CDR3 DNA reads TGTGCCAGCAGGCAGGGACAGTCTGGAAACACCATATATTTT.

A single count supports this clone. CDR3 sequence: CASTLLASGATDTQYF. Here the CDR3 DNA reads TGTGCCAGCACGCTTTTGGCTAGCGGGGCGACAGATACGCAGTATTTT. The V and J genes are TRBV7-9 and TRBJ2-3; 9 bases line up with TRBD2. The CDR3 runs to 16 residues. J lost 3 bases, V lost 7 bases, and 11 bases had no gene match. Per germline, CDR1 SEHNR and CDR2 FQNEAQ (reference sequence). Full variable domain (remainder filled in from reference TRBV7-9 and TRBJ2-3): DTGVSQNPRHKITKRGQNVTFRCDPISEHNRLYWYRQTLGQGPEFLTYFQNEAQLEKSRLLSDRFSAERPKGSFSTLEIQRTEQGDSAMYLCASTLLASGATDTQYFGPGTRLTVL.

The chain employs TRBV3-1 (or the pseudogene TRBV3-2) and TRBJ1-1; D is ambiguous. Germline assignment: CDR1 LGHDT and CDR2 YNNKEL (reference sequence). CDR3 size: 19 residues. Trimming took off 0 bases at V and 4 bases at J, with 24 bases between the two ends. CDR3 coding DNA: TGTGCCAGCAGCCAAGATCCCTTTAGGCGGATCTTTTTGGGCACTGAAGCTTTCTTT. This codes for CASSQDPFRRIFLGTEAFF.

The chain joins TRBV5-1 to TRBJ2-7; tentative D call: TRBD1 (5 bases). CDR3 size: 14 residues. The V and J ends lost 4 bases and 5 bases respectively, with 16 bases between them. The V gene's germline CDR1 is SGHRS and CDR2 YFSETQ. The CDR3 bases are TGCGCCAGCAGCCCCCCAGGGCACGGAAACGAGCAGTACTTC. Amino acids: CASSPPGHGNEQYF.

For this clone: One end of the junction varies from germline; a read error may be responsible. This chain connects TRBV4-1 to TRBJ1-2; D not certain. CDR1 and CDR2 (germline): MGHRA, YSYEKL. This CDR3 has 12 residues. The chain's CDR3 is CASSPQRNTVFF. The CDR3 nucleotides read TGCGCCAGCAGCCCCCAACGGAACACAGTCTTCTTC.

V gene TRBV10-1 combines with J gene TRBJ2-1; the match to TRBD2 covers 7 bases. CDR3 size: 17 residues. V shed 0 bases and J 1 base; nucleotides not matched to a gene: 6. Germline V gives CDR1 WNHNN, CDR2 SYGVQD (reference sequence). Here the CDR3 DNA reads TGCGCCAGCAGTGAGTCCTTGGCGGGGGATTCCTACAATGAGCAGTTCTTC. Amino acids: CASSESLAGDSYNEQFF.

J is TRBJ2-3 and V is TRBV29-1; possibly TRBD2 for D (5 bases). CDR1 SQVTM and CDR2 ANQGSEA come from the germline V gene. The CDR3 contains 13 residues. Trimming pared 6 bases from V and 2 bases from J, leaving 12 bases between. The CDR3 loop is CSVGLGTTDTQYF. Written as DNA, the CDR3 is TGCAGCGTCGGACTCGGCACCACAGATACGCAGTATTTT.

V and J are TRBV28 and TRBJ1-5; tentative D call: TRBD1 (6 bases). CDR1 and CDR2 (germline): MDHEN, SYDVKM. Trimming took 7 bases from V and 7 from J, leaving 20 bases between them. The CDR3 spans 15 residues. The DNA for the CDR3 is TGTGCCAGCACCGACGACAGGCTTCAGGGACAGCCCCAGCATTTT. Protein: CASTDDRLQGQPQHF.

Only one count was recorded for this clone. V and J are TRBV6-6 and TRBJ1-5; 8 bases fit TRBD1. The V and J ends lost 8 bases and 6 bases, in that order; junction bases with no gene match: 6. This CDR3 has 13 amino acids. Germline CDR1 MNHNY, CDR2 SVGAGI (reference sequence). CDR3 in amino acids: CASGQGNSQPQHF. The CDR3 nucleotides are TGTGCCAGCGGACAGGGAAATAGTCAGCCCCAGCATTTT.

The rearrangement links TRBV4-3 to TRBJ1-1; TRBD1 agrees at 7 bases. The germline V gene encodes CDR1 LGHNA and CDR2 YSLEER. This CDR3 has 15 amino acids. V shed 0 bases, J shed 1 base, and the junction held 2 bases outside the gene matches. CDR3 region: CASSQEAGGNTEAFF. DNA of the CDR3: TGCGCCAGCAGCCAAGAGGCAGGGGGGAACACTGAAGCTTTCTTT.

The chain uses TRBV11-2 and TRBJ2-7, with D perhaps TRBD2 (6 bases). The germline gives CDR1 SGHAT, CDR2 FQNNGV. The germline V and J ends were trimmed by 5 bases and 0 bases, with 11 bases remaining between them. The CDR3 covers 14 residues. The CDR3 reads CASSAVGGSYEQYF. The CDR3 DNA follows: TGTGCCAGCAGCGCCGTCGGGGGCTCCTACGAGCAGTACTTC.

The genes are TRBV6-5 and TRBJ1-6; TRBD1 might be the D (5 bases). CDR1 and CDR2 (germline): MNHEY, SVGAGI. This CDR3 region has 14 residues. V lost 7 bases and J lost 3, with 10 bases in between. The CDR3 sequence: CASKGQGYNSPLHF. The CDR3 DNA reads TGTGCCAGCAAAGGCCAGGGCTATAATTCACCCCTCCACTTT.

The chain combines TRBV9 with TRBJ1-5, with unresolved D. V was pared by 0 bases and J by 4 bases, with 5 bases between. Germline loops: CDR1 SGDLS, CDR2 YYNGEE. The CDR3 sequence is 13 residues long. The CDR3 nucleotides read TGTGCCAGCAGCGTAGGGACTAATCAGCCCCAGCATTTT. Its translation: CASSVGTNQPQHF.

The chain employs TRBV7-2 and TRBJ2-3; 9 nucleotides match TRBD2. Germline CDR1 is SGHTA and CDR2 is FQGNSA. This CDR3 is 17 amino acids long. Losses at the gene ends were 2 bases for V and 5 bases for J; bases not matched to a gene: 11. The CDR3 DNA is TGTGCCAGCAGCTTAACGGCGGGGGGGGGCGGCGGAGATACGCAGTATTTT. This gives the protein CASSLTAGGGGGDTQYF.

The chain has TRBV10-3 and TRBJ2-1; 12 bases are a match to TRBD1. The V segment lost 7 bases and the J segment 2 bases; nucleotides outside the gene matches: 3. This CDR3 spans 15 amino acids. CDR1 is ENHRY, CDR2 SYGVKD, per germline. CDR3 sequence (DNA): TGTGCCATCATGGGACAGGGGGCCCCCTACAATGAGCAGTTCTTC. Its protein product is CAIMGQGAPYNEQFF.

The CDR3 DNA follows: TGTGCCAGTAGTATACGAGGGTTCTCGGGCAAAAACATTCAGTACTTC. It specifies CASSIRGFSGKNIQYF. The rearrangement joins TRBV19 to TRBJ2-4; perhaps TRBD2 as D (5 bases). The CDR3 runs to 16 residues. The V and J ends lost 2 bases and 3 bases respectively, with 14 bases between them. Germline V gives CDR1 LNHDA, CDR2 SQIVND (reference sequence).

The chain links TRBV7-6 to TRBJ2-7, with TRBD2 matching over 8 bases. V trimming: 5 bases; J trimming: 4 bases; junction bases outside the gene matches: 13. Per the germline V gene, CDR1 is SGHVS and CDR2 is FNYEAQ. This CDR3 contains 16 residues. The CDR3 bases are TGTGCCAGCAGCCCCGCCGACGGCGGGGGGTGGTACGAGCAGTACTTC. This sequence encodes CASSPADGGGWYEQYF.

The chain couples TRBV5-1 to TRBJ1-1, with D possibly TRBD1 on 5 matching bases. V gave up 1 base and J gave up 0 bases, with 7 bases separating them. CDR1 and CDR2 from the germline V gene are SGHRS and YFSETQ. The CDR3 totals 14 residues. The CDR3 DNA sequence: TGCGCCAGCAGCTTGCAGGACATGAACACTGAAGCTTTCTTT. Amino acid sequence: CASSLQDMNTEAFF.

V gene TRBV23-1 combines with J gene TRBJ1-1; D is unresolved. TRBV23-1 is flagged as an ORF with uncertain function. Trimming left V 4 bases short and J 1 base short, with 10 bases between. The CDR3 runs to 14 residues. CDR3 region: CASSRPSGNTEAFF. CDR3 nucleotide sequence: TGCGCCAGCAGTCGTCCCTCGGGGAACACTGAAGCTTTCTTT.

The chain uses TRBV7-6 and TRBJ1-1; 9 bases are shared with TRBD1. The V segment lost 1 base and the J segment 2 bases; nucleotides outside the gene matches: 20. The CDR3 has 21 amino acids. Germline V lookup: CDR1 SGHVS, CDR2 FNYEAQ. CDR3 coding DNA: TGTGCCAGCAGCTTAGGGCTTAGGGACGGGACAGGGAATCCCCGAAACACTGAAGCTTTCTTT. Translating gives CASSLGLRDGTGNPRNTEAFF. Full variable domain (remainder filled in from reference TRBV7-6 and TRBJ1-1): GAGVSQSPRYKVTKRGQDVALRCDPISGHVSLYWYRQALGQGPEFLTYFNYEAQQDKSGLPNDRFSAERPEGSISTLTIQRTEQRDSAMYRCASSLGLRDGTGNPRNTEAFFGQGTRLTVV.

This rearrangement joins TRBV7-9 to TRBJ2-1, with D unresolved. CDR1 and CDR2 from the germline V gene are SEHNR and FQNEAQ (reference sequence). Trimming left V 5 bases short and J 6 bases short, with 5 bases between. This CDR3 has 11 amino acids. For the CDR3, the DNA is TGTGCCAGCAGCCCGAGCAATGAGCAGTTCTTC. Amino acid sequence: CASSPSNEQFF. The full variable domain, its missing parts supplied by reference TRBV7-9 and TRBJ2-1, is DTGVSQNPRHKITKRGQNVTFRCDPISEHNRLYWYRQTLGQGPEFLTYFQNEAQLEKSRLLSDRFSAERPKGSFSTLEIQRTEQGDSAMYLCASSPSNEQFFGPGTRLTVL.

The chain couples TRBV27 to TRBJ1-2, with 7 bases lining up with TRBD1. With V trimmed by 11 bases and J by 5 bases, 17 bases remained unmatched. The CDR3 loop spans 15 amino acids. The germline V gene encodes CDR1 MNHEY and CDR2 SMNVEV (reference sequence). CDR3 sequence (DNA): TGTGCCGCTGGGGGGTGGCAGGGGGATGGGTATGGCTACACCTTC. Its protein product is CAAGGWQGDGYGYTF.

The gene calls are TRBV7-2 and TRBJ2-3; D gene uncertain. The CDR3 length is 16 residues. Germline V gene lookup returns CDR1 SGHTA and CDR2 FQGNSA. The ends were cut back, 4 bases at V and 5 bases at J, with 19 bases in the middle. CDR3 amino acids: CASSSDRRIGLDTQYF. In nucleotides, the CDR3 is TGTGCCAGCAGCTCCGACCGCAGGATTGGCCTAGATACGCAGTATTTT.

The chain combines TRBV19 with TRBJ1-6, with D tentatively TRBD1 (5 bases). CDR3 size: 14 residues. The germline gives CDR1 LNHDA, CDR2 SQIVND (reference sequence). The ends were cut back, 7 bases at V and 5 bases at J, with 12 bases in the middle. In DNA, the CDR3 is TGTGCCAGTACCCCCCGCAGGGATAATTCACCCCTCCACTTT. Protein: CASTPRRDNSPLHF.